This T cell receptor beta chain was captured in a study of cytomegalovirus exposure and HLA in healthy donors. For the study at large: There were 88 million or so unique TCRs (from HLA-typed donors) in an early data release. Study-level findings and limits: V- and J-gene trimming of TCR beta was linked (in a later analysis) to a missense DCLRE1C variant. Diagnosis of cytomegalovirus status made by the classifier reportedly showed high specificity and sensitivity.

CDR1 and CDR2 (germline): SGHDT, YYEEEE. Trimming left V 2 bases short and J 1 base short, with 10 bases between. The CDR3 is 15 residues long. Primers: 60 Vbeta forward and 13 Jbeta reverse. Clones were read by immunoSEQ multiplex PCR, and TCRdb kept only the in-frame ones, dropping some. In all, the sample yields about 130,000 clones. For this clone: Antigen specificity is unknown.

The clonotype was recovered from a woman in her thirties or forties in good health and CMV-seropositive. Sequencing used PBMCs. This chain uses TRBV5-6 with TRBJ2-1; a possible D gene is TRBD2 (6 bases). CDR3 region: CASSFGRGSYNEQFF. CDR3 DNA sequence: TGTGCCAGCAGCTTCGGGCGGGGTTCCTACAATGAGCAGTTCTTC.